These 18 T cell receptor beta chains originate from one sample sequenced in a study of blood T cell repertoires in COVID-19. Assay: immunoSEQ multiplex PCR; the TCRdb copy retains only in-frame clones and omits some. Of about 200,000 clones listed, about 85% were seen once; the top ten hold about 8%. The source material was peripheral blood. These receptors were collected from a woman older than 75 with acute or convalescent COVID-19.

The CDR3 DNA sequence: TGTGCCAGCAGCTTCGGCGGGGGGGCATTAGAGACCCAGTACTTC. This sequence encodes CASSFGGGALETQYF. The chain joins TRBV11-3 to TRBJ2-5; 9 positions match TRBD2. CDR1 is SGHNT, CDR2 YENEEA, per germline. The junction had 6 bases not matched to a gene; V was cut back by 3 bases and J by 4 bases. The CDR3 covers 15 residues.

The chain carries TRBV6-5 and TRBJ2-5, with D perhaps TRBD2 (5 bases). There are 16 residues in the CDR3. The V gene lost 0 bases and the J gene lost 10 bases, with 21 bases spanning the gap. Germline CDR1 and CDR2: MNHEY and SVGAGI. This chain's CDR3 is CASSYSGFEDGVIQYF. The CDR3 region has the DNA TGTGCCAGCAGTTACTCGGGGTTCGAGGACGGGGTGATCCAGTACTTC.

The genes are TRBV9 and TRBJ2-2; 8 bases match TRBD2. CDR1 SGDLS and CDR2 YYNGEE come from the germline V gene. V shed 3 bases, J shed 8 bases, and the junction held 9 bases outside the gene matches. The CDR3 is 15 residues long. In nucleotides, the CDR3 is TGTGCCAGCAGCGCCCCCGGGACTAGTTCTGGGGAGCTGTTTTTT. Encoded protein: CASSAPGTSSGELFF.

The V gene is TRBV14, the J gene TRBJ2-4; 8 bases agree with TRBD2. The CDR3 extends over 14 amino acids. V lost 2 bases, J lost 11 bases, and 8 bases stayed unmatched. The germline V gene has CDR1 SGHDN and CDR2 FVKESK. The CDR3 bases are TGTGCCAGCAGCCAACTACAGAGCGGGAGTCTTCAGTACTTC. Protein product: CASSQLQSGSLQYF.

This sequence joins TRBV14 and TRBJ1-1, with 7 nucleotides matching TRBD1. Germline V CDR1 and CDR2: SGHDN, FVKESK. This CDR3 spans 15 amino acids. The J segment lost 1 base and the V segment lost 4 bases, leaving 6 bases of the junction unmatched. CDR3 amino acids: CASSLPGTANTEAFF. CDR3 coding DNA: TGTGCCAGCAGCCTACCCGGGACAGCGAACACTGAAGCTTTCTTT. Drawing the rest from reference TRBV14 and TRBJ1-1, the complete variable domain is EAGVTQFPSHSVIEKGQTVTLRCDPISGHDNLYWYRRVMGKEIKFLLHFVKESKQDESGMPNNRFLAERTGGTYSTLKVQPAELEDSGVYFCASSLPGTANTEAFFGQGTRLTVV.

The chain recombines TRBV10-3 with TRBJ1-1; 8 positions agree with TRBD1. V lost 10 bases and J lost 2; bases outside the gene matches: 9. CDR3 size: 14 residues. The germline V gene encodes CDR1 ENHRY and CDR2 SYGVKD. CDR3 DNA: TGTGCCACAGCACTGACAGGGGACAACACTGAAGCTTTCTTT. Translation gives CATALTGDNTEAFF.

The DNA for the CDR3 is TGTGCCAGCTCAGACGACAGGATGCCCTACGAGCAGTACTTC. It specifies CASSDDRMPYEQYF. V usage is TRBV18 and J usage is TRBJ2-7; possible D gene TRBD1, 6 bases. Germline V gene lookup returns CDR1 KGHSH and CDR2 LQKENI. The CDR3 runs 14 residues. Trimming took off 5 bases at V and 2 bases at J, with 13 bases between the two ends. The variable domain in full, completed from reference TRBV18 and TRBJ2-7, reads NAGVMQNPRHLVRRRGQEARLRCSPMKGHSHVYWYRQLPEEGLKFMVYLQKENIIDESGMPKERFSAEFPKEGPSILRIQQVVRGDSAAYFCASSDDRMPYEQYFGPGTRLTVT.

V and J are TRBV15 and TRBJ2-5; 8 bases line up with TRBD2. V lost 0 bases, J lost 5 bases, and 8 bases stayed unmatched. CDR3 length equals 16 residues. CDR1 and CDR2 (germline): LNHNV, YYDKDF (reference sequence). The CDR3 loop reads CATSRDRRGAQETQYF. CDR3 in DNA: TGTGCCACCAGCAGAGATCGGCGGGGGGCGCAGGAGACCCAGTACTTC. The full variable domain, its missing parts supplied by reference TRBV15 and TRBJ2-5, is DAMVIQNPRYQVTQFGKPVTLSCSQTLNHNVMYWYQQKSSQAPKLLFHYYDKDFNNEADTPDNFQSRRPNTSFCFLDIRSPGLGDTAMYLCATSRDRRGAQETQYFGPGTRLLVL.

The chain links TRBV5-1 to TRBJ2-1; the D gene is possibly TRBD2 (6 bases). There are 13 residues in the CDR3. Germline CDR1 reads SGHRS; CDR2 reads YFSETQ. Trimming removed 6 bases from V and 6 bases from J, with 13 bases in between. The chain's CDR3 is CASKEGLGNEQFF. The CDR3 DNA is TGCGCCAGCAAGGAGGGGTTAGGCAATGAGCAGTTCTTC. The full variable domain, rest sourced from reference TRBV5-1 and TRBJ2-1, is KAGVTQTPRYLIKTRGQQVTLSCSPISGHRSVSWYQQTPGQGLQFLFEYFSETQRNKGNFPGRFSGRQFSNSRSEMNVSTLELGDSALYLCASKEGLGNEQFFGPGTRLTVL.

A remark on this clone: Other nucleotide sequences from this sample produce the same CDR3. This rearrangement joins TRBV3-1 (or the pseudogene TRBV3-2) to TRBJ1-1; no definite D call. The CDR3 totals 14 residues. The germline V gene has CDR1 LGHDT and CDR2 YNNKEL (reference sequence). V was clipped by 0 bases and J by 1 base, with 6 bases between them. DNA for the CDR3: TGTGCCAGCAGCCAAGACAGCGGGAACACTGAAGCTTTCTTT. Translating it yields CASSQDSGNTEAFF.

This chain uses TRBV15 with TRBJ2-5, with 7 bases identical to TRBD2. The CDR3 sequence is 18 residues long. Germline loops: CDR1 LNHNV, CDR2 YYDKDF (reference sequence). J gave up 4 bases and V 4 bases, and 18 bases lay outside the gene matches. CDR3 DNA sequence: TGTGCCACCAGCACCTTCTACTGGCGGGGGATATTTCGAGAGACCCAGTACTTC. It translates to CATSTFYWRGIFRETQYF. Full variable domain (outside the CDR3, taken from reference TRBV15 and TRBJ2-5): DAMVIQNPRYQVTQFGKPVTLSCSQTLNHNVMYWYQQKSSQAPKLLFHYYDKDFNNEADTPDNFQSRRPNTSFCFLDIRSPGLGDTAMYLCATSTFYWRGIFRETQYFGPGTRLLVL.

The chain is built from TRBV6-2 or TRBV6-3 and TRBJ2-1, with D tentatively TRBD2 (5 bases). The CDR3 sequence is 15 residues long. The V gene lost 2 bases and the J gene lost 7 bases, with 15 bases spanning the gap. Per germline, CDR1 MNHEY and CDR2 SVGEGT. CDR3 sequence (DNA): TGTGCCAGCAGTTACGGTAGGCTAGCTGGAAATGAGCAGTTCTTC. Protein product: CASSYGRLAGNEQFF.

This clone was observed a few times. V is TRBV6-1 and J is TRBJ1-1, with 9 positions matching TRBD1. Germline V CDR1 and CDR2: MNHNS, SASEGT. The CDR3 is 16 amino acids. The J segment lost 4 bases and the V segment lost 4 bases, leaving 10 bases of the junction unmatched. CDR3 sequence: CASSALSGQGTTEAFF. The DNA for the CDR3 is TGTGCCAGCAGTGCGTTATCAGGACAGGGGACCACTGAAGCTTTCTTT.

This chain uses TRBV28 with TRBJ2-7, with TRBD1 identical over 8 bases. CDR1 MDHEN and CDR2 SYDVKM come from the germline V gene. V lost 5 bases and J lost 1; bases outside the gene matches: 10. There are 16 residues in the CDR3. The CDR3: CASSPPPGQESYEQYF. The CDR3, as DNA: TGTGCCAGCAGTCCTCCACCGGGACAGGAATCCTACGAGCAGTACTTC.

This clone occurred a few times. The chain joins TRBV5-6 to TRBJ1-3; 8 nucleotides match TRBD1. Trimming took 1 base from V and 1 from J; bases not matched to a gene: 7. Germline V gives CDR1 SGHDT, CDR2 YYEEEE. The CDR3 is 17 residues long. The CDR3 loop is CASSLMAWTGSGNTIYF. CDR3 nucleotide sequence: TGTGCCAGCAGCTTGATGGCGTGGACAGGGTCTGGAAACACCATATATTTT. The full variable domain, in which reference TRBV5-6 and TRBJ1-3 provide the parts outside the CDR3, is DAGVTQSPTHLIKTRGQQVTLRCSPKSGHDTVSWYQQALGQGPQFIFQYYEEEERQRGNFPDRFSGHQFPNYSSELNVNALLLGDSALYLCASSLMAWTGSGNTIYFGEGSWLTVV.

V is TRBV11-2 and J is TRBJ1-3; TRBD1 matches at 9 bases. J gave up 4 bases and V 5 bases, and 15 bases lay outside the gene matches. This CDR3 contains 18 residues. Germline V gene lookup returns CDR1 SGHAT and CDR2 FQNNGV. CDR3 nucleotide sequence: TGTGCCAGCAGCCACGGGACAGGGAAGGGTAAAGGAGGAAACACCATATATTTT. Protein product: CASSHGTGKGKGGNTIYF.

The chain is built from TRBV7-9 and TRBJ2-3; 10 nucleotides align to TRBD2. The CDR3 runs 15 residues. The germline V gene has CDR1 SEHNR and CDR2 FQNEAQ (reference sequence). The V and J ends lost 2 bases and 6 bases, in that order; junction bases with no gene match: 5. The CDR3 loop reads CASSLFLAGADTQYF. CDR3 nucleotide sequence: TGTGCCAGCAGCTTATTCCTAGCGGGAGCTGATACGCAGTATTTT.

J is TRBJ2-5 and V is TRBV15; no clear D gene. Trimming removed 1 base from V and 2 bases from J, with 5 bases in between. The CDR3 extends over 13 amino acids. CDR1 is LNHNV, CDR2 YYDKDF, per germline (reference sequence). The CDR3 reads CATSRGQQETQYF. Here the CDR3 DNA reads TGTGCCACCAGCAGAGGTCAACAAGAGACCCAGTACTTC. The full variable domain, with the rest looked up from reference TRBV15 and TRBJ2-5, is DAMVIQNPRYQVTQFGKPVTLSCSQTLNHNVMYWYQQKSSQAPKLLFHYYDKDFNNEADTPDNFQSRRPNTSFCFLDIRSPGLGDTAMYLCATSRGQQETQYFGPGTRLLVL.